Each of the 32 T cell receptor beta chains below was sequenced from the same sample in a study of T cells in Graves' hyperthyroidism and ophthalmopathy. RNA transcripts yielded amplified TCR beta CDR3 regions. With the HTBI primer set, the TCR CDR3 went through a first round of RT-PCR. TCRdb re-called the multiplex PCR reads with MiXCR, one entry per CDR3 protein. The data contain roughly 350,000 distinct CDR3 sequences, around 15% of them singletons. The sequenced sample consisted of blood. The origin of the receptors is a young woman with Graves' ophthalmopathy.

This clonotype was detected many times. This chain connects TRBV20-1 to TRBJ1-2; tentatively, D is TRBD1 (6 bases). Germline CDR1 reads DFQATT; CDR2 reads SNEGSKA (reference sequence). V was clipped by 0 bases and J by 3 bases, with 17 bases between them. The CDR3 runs to 16 residues. The CDR3 bases are TGCAGTGCTAGAGAGTCATCTTATGACAGGCACTATGGCTACACCTTC. It codes for CSARESSYDRHYGYTF.

The chain recombines TRBV7-8 with TRBJ2-3, with TRBD2 matching 13 bases. V trimming: 5 bases; J trimming: 2 bases; junction bases outside the gene matches: 4. The CDR3 sequence is 16 residues long. Germline V gene data show CDR1 as SGHVS and CDR2 as FQNEAQ. The CDR3 DNA reads as TGTGCCAGCAGCCCAGGGACTAGCGGGAACACAGATACGCAGTATTTT. Translated, it gives CASSPGTSGNTDTQYF.

This clonotype was recorded many times. The J gene is TRBJ2-7, the V gene TRBV5-5, with 8 bases that match TRBD1. J gave up 3 bases and V 6 bases, and 8 bases lay outside the gene matches. Germline loops: CDR1 SGHKS, CDR2 YYEKEE (reference sequence). This CDR3 spans 14 amino acids. CDR3 DNA: TGTGCCAGCACCAAGGACAGGGCTGGCTACGAGCAGTACTTC. It encodes CASTKDRAGYEQYF.

This clonotype came up many times. The J gene is TRBJ1-2, the V gene TRBV7-2, with 8 bases that match TRBD1. V gave up 5 bases and J gave up 2 bases; unmatched junction bases: 4. The germline V gene encodes CDR1 SGHTA and CDR2 FQGNSA. This CDR3 region has 14 residues. This CDR3 reads CASSEDRANYGYTF. Written as DNA, the CDR3 is TGTGCCAGCAGCGAGGACAGGGCAAACTATGGCTACACCTTC.

The table lists this clonotype with a few counts. The chain has TRBV4-1 and TRBJ2-5; D is undetermined. The CDR3 runs to 13 residues. The V gene lost 1 base and the J gene lost 5 bases, with 8 bases spanning the gap. Germline CDR1 MGHRA, CDR2 YSYEKL. In DNA, the CDR3 is TGCGCCAGCAGCCAAGGACTGTTGGAGACCCAGTACTTC. Its protein is CASSQGLLETQYF.

Points on this clonotype: A read error may be the cause here, since a much bigger clone is one base away. The chain has TRBV18 and TRBJ1-2; D is unclear. Per germline, CDR1 KGHSH and CDR2 LQKENI. This CDR3 has 13 amino acids. V was clipped by 2 bases and J by 8 bases, with 12 bases between them. In DNA form, the CDR3 reads TGTGCCAGCTCACCATCCCGGACGAGGGGCTACACCTTC. Translation gives CASSPSRTRGYTF.

Concerning this clonotype itself: This may be a read error, as it is one base from a much larger clone. The V gene is TRBV6-1, the J gene TRBJ2-7, with a weak D call TRBD2 (6 bases). In germline, CDR1 is MNHNS, CDR2 SASEGT. This CDR3 is built from 13 residues. The CDR3 nucleotides are TGTACCAGCAGTGAAATTGAGGGACTCGAGCAGTACTTC. As protein: CTSSEIEGLEQYF.

There are many counts of this clonotype. The chain uses TRBV5-6 and TRBJ2-1; D is perhaps TRBD1 (5 bases). With 0 bases removed from V and 7 bases from J, the gap between germline ends came to 17 bases. In germline, CDR1 is SGHDT, CDR2 YYEEEE. The CDR3 has 16 amino acids. The DNA for the CDR3 is TGTGCCAGCAGCTTGGGTCGGCAGGGAAGGTGGAATGAGCAGTTCTTC. Amino acid sequence: CASSLGRQGRWNEQFF.

In this sample, this clonotype turned up many times. This chain connects TRBV3-1 to TRBJ2-1; TRBD2 is a possible D gene (5 bases). The ends were cut back, 1 base at V and 9 bases at J, with 10 bases in the middle. Germline assignment: CDR1 LGHDT and CDR2 YNNKEL (reference sequence). The CDR3 loop spans 13 amino acids. The CDR3 here is CASSQGRVGEQFF. The CDR3 region has the DNA TGTGCCAGCAGCCAAGGGCGGGTTGGTGAGCAGTTCTTC.

The table lists this clonotype with many counts. V usage is TRBV5-6 and J usage is TRBJ2-7; perhaps D is TRBD1 or TRBD2 (6 bases each). V lost 0 bases and J lost 3, with 10 bases in between. The CDR3 length is 14 residues. The germline CDR1 and CDR2 sequences are SGHDT and YYEEEE. The CDR3 sequence: CASSLGEDSYEQYF. CDR3 sequence (DNA): TGTGCCAGCAGCTTGGGGGAGGACAGCTACGAGCAGTACTTC.

To note about this clonotype: A read error is possible here, since a much larger clone lies one base away. The chain carries TRBV7-9 and TRBJ1-4, with D hard to call. V dropped 7 bases and J dropped 3 bases, with 12 bases sitting between them. CDR3 length: 14 amino acids. Germline V CDR1 and CDR2: SEHNR, FQNEAQ (reference sequence). This chain's CDR3 is CASNATGANEKLFF. CDR3 sequence (DNA): TGTGCCAGCAACGCGACCGGAGCTAATGAAAAACTGTTTTTT.

This clonotype was detected ten times or more. This rearrangement joins TRBV28 to TRBJ2-3; tentatively, D is TRBD2 (7 bases). The CDR3 consists of 14 residues. The germline gives CDR1 MDHEN, CDR2 SYDVKM. Trimming removed 10 bases at V and 2 bases at J, with 16 bases between. The CDR3 loop reads CATYSGGHTDTQYF. The CDR3 nucleotides are TGTGCCACCTACTCGGGGGGCCACACAGATACGCAGTATTTT.

This clonotype came up many times. J is TRBJ2-3 and V is TRBV12-3 or TRBV12-4; 12 bases are shared with TRBD2. The CDR3 contains 16 residues. V lost 7 bases and J lost 2; bases outside the gene matches: 7. The CDR3 reads CASTRTSGDTTDTQYF. The CDR3 DNA sequence: TGTGCCAGCACTCGGACTAGCGGGGATACCACAGATACGCAGTATTTT.

This clonotype showed up many times. J is TRBJ2-1 and V is TRBV11-2, with unresolved D. V gave up 6 bases and J gave up 9 bases, with 9 bases separating them. CDR3 length: 11 amino acids. Germline CDR1 and CDR2: SGHAT and FQNNGV. DNA for the CDR3: TGTGCCAGCAGTTCGGAGATTGAGCAGTTCTTC. As protein: CASSSEIEQFF.

CDR3 protein: CSVGPAPGEKLFF. CDR3 in DNA: TGCAGCGTTGGTCCAGCCCCGGGTGAAAAACTGTTTTTT. The chain links TRBV29-1 to TRBJ1-4; D uncertain. The CDR3 extends over 13 amino acids. Germline V gives CDR1 SQVTM, CDR2 ANQGSEA. Trimming stripped 4 bases from V and 7 bases from J, with 13 bases between.

V usage is TRBV12-3 or TRBV12-4 and J usage is TRBJ2-5, with 7 bases lining up with TRBD2. The CDR3 is 19 amino acids. The J segment lost 5 bases and the V segment lost 2 bases, leaving 20 bases of the junction unmatched. This CDR3 reads CASSLLRRLSGTGGETQYF. CDR3 in DNA: TGTGCCAGCAGTTTATTAAGAAGGTTGAGCGGAACCGGGGGGGAGACCCAGTACTTC.

CDR3 sequence: CSARGRSQPQHF. CDR3 DNA sequence: TGCAGTGCTAGAGGGCGGTCTCAGCCCCAGCATTTT. The rearrangement uses TRBV20-1 and TRBJ1-5; D gene ambiguous. The CDR3 contains 12 residues. Trimming pared 1 base from V and 6 bases from J, leaving 7 bases between. Germline lookup yields CDR1 DFQATT and CDR2 SNEGSKA (reference sequence).

The sample holds many counts of this clonotype. The V and J genes are TRBV7-9 and TRBJ1-5; D is ambiguous. V gave up 4 bases and J gave up 6 bases, with 10 bases separating them. The germline V gene encodes CDR1 SEHNR and CDR2 FQNEAQ (reference sequence). This CDR3 contains 13 residues. CDR3 DNA: TGTGCCAGCAGCTACTGGGAGGGTCAGCCCCAGCATTTT. Translating it yields CASSYWEGQPQHF.

V gene TRBV6-2 or TRBV6-3 combines with J gene TRBJ2-1; 10 positions match TRBD1. This CDR3 comprises 15 residues. Germline V gene lookup returns CDR1 MNHEY and CDR2 SVGEGT. V lost 6 bases to trimming and J lost 8 bases; unmatched junction nucleotides: 10. The CDR3 nucleotides read TGTGCCAGCAGCCGGGACAGGGGACCCGAGTATGAGCAGTTCTTC. Translated, it gives CASSRDRGPEYEQFF.

The sample holds many counts of this clonotype. This sequence joins TRBV12-3 or TRBV12-4 and TRBJ2-2; unclear D gene. The CDR3 spans 11 residues. The V gene lost 8 bases and the J gene lost 3 bases, with 4 bases spanning the gap. The CDR3 sequence is CASSYTGELFF. The CDR3 DNA follows: TGTGCCAGCTCGTACACCGGGGAGCTGTTTTTT.

The chain employs TRBV7-3 and TRBJ2-7; 10 bases map to TRBD2. V lost 4 bases and J lost 1; bases outside the gene matches: 7. CDR1 and CDR2 (germline): SGHTA, FQGTGA. The CDR3 spans 16 residues. CDR3 region: CASSSTGTSVSYEQYF. The CDR3, as DNA: TGTGCCAGCAGCTCGACCGGGACTAGCGTTTCCTACGAGCAGTACTTC.

This clonotype turned up a few times. The V gene is TRBV4-1, the J gene TRBJ1-5, with TRBD1 as a possible D gene (5 bases). CDR3 size: 17 residues. V gave up 2 bases and J gave up 0 bases, with 14 bases separating them. Germline lookup yields CDR1 MGHRA and CDR2 YSYEKL. Here the CDR3 reads CASSQWKGRHSNQPQHF. CDR3 sequence (DNA): TGCGCCAGCAGCCAATGGAAGGGGAGACATAGCAATCAGCCCCAGCATTTT.

This clonotype showed up many times. This chain joins TRBV12-3 or TRBV12-4 and TRBJ2-7; no firm D call. V shed 6 bases and J shed 3 bases, with 12 bases lying between them. CDR3 length: 13 amino acids. CDR3 in DNA: TGTGCCAGCAGAAGTTCCCTAAACTACGAGCAGTACTTC. This translates into CASRSSLNYEQYF.

Regarding this clonotype: This may be a read error, as it is one base from a much larger clone. The chain recombines TRBV28 with TRBJ1-3; D gene unclear. Trimming removed 8 bases from V and 4 bases from J, with 18 bases in between. Germline V lookup: CDR1 MDHEN, CDR2 SYDVKM. The CDR3 has 15 amino acids. The CDR3 here is CASGGIAERGNTIYF. CDR3 in DNA: TGTGCCAGCGGTGGAATAGCTGAGAGAGGAAACACCATATATTTT.

This clonotype has only a few counts. The chain is built from TRBV7-9 and TRBJ2-1; a possible D gene is TRBD2 (7 bases). Trimming took 8 bases from V and 15 from J, leaving 26 bases between them. The CDR3 spans 14 residues. From germline, CDR1 is SEHNR and CDR2 FQNEAQ (reference sequence). CDR3 bases: TGTGCCAGCCGCGGGGGCCCAGGGGTGGTAGATTGGTTCTTC. It encodes CASRGGPGVVDWFF. The full variable domain, its missing parts supplied by reference TRBV7-9 and TRBJ2-1, is DTGVSQNPRHKITKRGQNVTFRCDPISEHNRLYWYRQTLGQGPEFLTYFQNEAQLEKSRLLSDRFSAERPKGSFSTLEIQRTEQGDSAMYLCASRGGPGVVDWFFGPGTRLTVL.

This clonotype has ten or more counts. V is TRBV6-1 and J is TRBJ2-5, with a weak D call TRBD1 (5 bases). This CDR3 is built from 13 residues. Germline CDR1 MNHNS, CDR2 SASEGT. The ends were cut back, 1 base at V and 4 bases at J, with 7 bases in the middle. The DNA of the CDR3 is TGTGCCAGCAGTGAAGACCAGGGAGAGACCCAGTACTTC. As protein: CASSEDQGETQYF.

This clonotype has a handful of counts. The chain employs TRBV6-5 and TRBJ2-1, with 12 bases that match TRBD2. In germline, CDR1 is MNHEY, CDR2 SVGAGI. This CDR3 comprises 16 residues. The J segment lost 9 bases and the V segment lost 0 bases, leaving 6 bases of the junction unmatched. This CDR3 reads CASSYSRLAGVSEQFF. The CDR3 region has the DNA TGTGCCAGCAGTTACTCGAGACTAGCGGGAGTTAGTGAGCAGTTCTTC.

This clonotype was seen repeatedly, ten times or more. The rearrangement uses TRBV5-1 and TRBJ2-1, with unresolved D. CDR3 length: 14 residues. Germline V gene sequence: CDR1 SGHRS, CDR2 YFSETQ. Between the trimmed V and J ends, which lost 8 bases and 1 base, there was a span of 13 bases. In DNA form, the CDR3 reads TGCGCCAGTTCCATCGCGTCTTCCTACAATGAGCAGTTCTTC. It yields the protein CASSIASSYNEQFF.

This clonotype was recorded many times. This sequence joins TRBV7-2 and TRBJ1-5, with a weak D call TRBD1 (6 bases). Germline-derived CDR1 and CDR2 are SGHTA and FQGNSA. V was clipped by 5 bases and J by 4 bases, with 15 bases between them. CDR3 length equals 15 residues. CDR3 residues: CASSPQDRKNQPQHF. The CDR3 nucleotides read TGTGCCAGCAGCCCGCAAGACAGGAAAAATCAGCCCCAGCATTTT.

This clonotype was counted at least ten times. The rearrangement joins TRBV2 to TRBJ1-2; TRBD1 matches 7 bases. The ends lost 4 bases at V and 8 bases at J; junction bases unmatched: 10. This CDR3 region has 14 residues. Looked up from germline, CDR1 is SNHLY and CDR2 is FYNNEI. CDR3 DNA sequence: TGTGCCAGCAGTGGACAGGGTTGGCCCGGCGGCTACACCTTC. It encodes CASSGQGWPGGYTF.

This clonotype was picked up a small number of times. The CDR3 reads CATSRDLVGGWPQHF. The CDR3, as DNA: TGTGCCACCAGCAGAGATTTAGTAGGGGGATGGCCCCAGCATTTT. The V call is TRBV15, the J call TRBJ1-5; a weak D match, TRBD1 (6 bases). The CDR3 extends over 15 amino acids. Trimming stripped 0 bases from V and 9 bases from J, with 15 bases between. The germline V gene encodes CDR1 LNHNV and CDR2 YYDKDF (reference sequence).

This clonotype has ten or more counts. The V call is TRBV7-2, the J call TRBJ2-2, with 7 bases lining up with TRBD2. The V and J ends lost 3 bases and 2 bases, in that order; junction bases with no gene match: 3. The V gene's germline CDR1 is SGHTA and CDR2 FQGNSA. This CDR3 has 15 amino acids. CDR3 amino acids: CASSFSGVNTGELFF. CDR3 DNA: TGTGCCAGCAGCTTCAGCGGGGTAAACACCGGGGAGCTGTTTTTT. Drawing the rest from reference TRBV7-2 and TRBJ2-2, the complete variable domain is GAGVSQSPSNKVTEKGKDVELRCDPISGHTALYWYRQSLGQGLEFLIYFQGNSAPDKSGLPSDRFSAERTGGSVSTLTIQRTQQEDSAVYLCASSFSGVNTGELFFGEGSRLTVL.